The source of this T cell receptor (beta chain) is a study of read filtering for tumor transcriptome and immune sequencing. For the study at large: DNase treatment preceded whole-transcriptome library preparation. Whole-study results and caveats: Correlation between methods rose after single-read clonotypes were removed.

For this clonotype: The antigen remains undetermined. It is unclear where the CDR3 begins or ends on the DNA, so no DNA is shown, and the CDR3 is as TCRdb lists it.

The library was built from around 380 ng RNA with molecular barcoded adaptors for alpha/delta and beta/gamma chains. TCRdb reanalysed the reads using MiXCR and keeps one entry per CDR3 protein. Counted here are around 38,000 distinct CDR3 sequences, roughly an eighth occurring once; the ten biggest clones make up roughly 30%. Termini included, the CDR3 measures 15 amino acids. Germline V gives CDR1 MDHEN, CDR2 SYDVKM. The sample consisted of a population of CD138-negative cells sorted from bone marrow. This TCR was sampled from a donor aged 40 or over with multiple myeloma. This rearrangement joins TRBV28 to TRBJ2-7; the table's D call, TRBD1, has no DNA check behind it. CDR3 amino acids: CASRVGQGAQGEQCF.